The clone carrying this TCR beta chain was detected many times. The antigen remains undetermined. Bulk TCR libraries used previously described methods and listed TCR primers. TCRdb fed the PCR reads into MiXCR, producing one record per CDR3 protein. The sample carries around 460,000 distinct CDR3 sequences, roughly 26% recorded once. These data are taken from a study of molecular identifiers for immune sequencing clone quantification. Study-level findings and limits: Highly expanded clone sizes could be underestimated by identical TCR molecules sharing a barcode.

Libraries of naive CD8 T cells were made from about 20,000 to 1,000,000 sorted cells. They used 10%, 30% or 50% RNA. With 4 bases removed from V and 4 bases from J, the gap between germline ends came to 12 bases. The length of the CDR3 is 14 residues. Germline V gene lookup returns CDR1 LNHNV and CDR2 YYDKDF (reference sequence). The specimen was naive CD8+ T cells from blood, with Jurkat cell RNA spiked in. As to subset: FACS-sorted CD8+CD4-CCR7+CD45RA+ naive T cells. This clonotype was obtained from a human donor in good health. Some libraries in this study had Jurkat cell RNA spiked in. The chain joins TRBV15 to TRBJ2-3, with D possibly TRBD2 on 6 matching bases. DNA of the CDR3: TGTGCCACCAGCACCCTAGCGTCCGCAGATACGCAGTATTTT. Translating gives CATSTLASADTQYF.